A selection of T cell receptor beta chains follows, all from one sample in a study of blood T cell repertoires in COVID-19. Repertoires were generated with immunoSEQ multiplex PCR, while TCRdb's copy carries only in-frame clones and drops some. The repertoire holds under 250,000 clones, with roughly 80% as singletons. The sample taken for sequencing was peripheral blood. These receptors were collected from a woman in her 70s with active or convalescent COVID-19. CDR3s include the opening cysteine and the closing phenylalanine or tryptophan. The order of the fields is V gene, J gene, clone size, D gene, CDR3 DNA, CDR3 protein. The D gene is left open where the match is weak. Not all rows give a size; the values are once, few, many and, for expanded clones, a class.

TRBV24-1	TRBJ2-2	few	-	TGTGCCACCAGGGCAGGTCCGAACACCGGGGAGCTGTTTTTT	CATRAGPNTGELFF
TRBV3-1/TRBV3-2	TRBJ1-5	-	-	TGTGCCAGCAGCCGGAGGAATCAGCCCCAGCATTTT	CASSRRNQPQHF
TRBV2	TRBJ2-7	-	TRBD1	TGTGCCAGCAGAGAGGGGACAGGGGGCTACGAGCAGTACTTC	CASREGTGGYEQYF
TRBV9	TRBJ1-6	-	-	TGTGCCAGCAGCATCCCCCGAGGGGGGGGAAATTCACCCCTCCACTTT	CASSIPRGGGNSPLHF
TRBV2	TRBJ1-2	-	-	TGTGCCAGCAGTTACAGGGTAGAGGTGGATGGCTACACCTTC	CASSYRVEVDGYTF
TRBV6-5	TRBJ1-6	-	-	TGTGCCAGCAGATCGACAGAGGCCCGTTCACCCCTCCACTTT	CASRSTEARSPLHF
TRBV28	TRBJ1-2	-	TRBD1	TGTGCCAGCGTTGAGGGGTTCGGGACAGGACCATATGGCTACACCTTC	CASVEGFGTGPYGYTF
TRBV6-5	TRBJ1-4	-	-	TGTGCCAGCAGGGTGTTCCGGGCTAATGAAAAACTGTTTTTT	CASRVFRANEKLFF
TRBV4-1	TRBJ1-2	-	TRBD1	TGCGCCAGCAGCCAAGAGAGGAACAGGGGTCTTGGCTACACCTTC	CASSQERNRGLGYTF
TRBV10-3	TRBJ1-2	-	TRBD1	TGTGCCACGCAATCTTCAGGGGGAGGATCTGTCGGCTACACCTTC	CATQSSGGGSVGYTF
TRBV5-1	TRBJ1-4	-	TRBD1	TGCGCCAGCAGCTCCCGACAGGGGGCAACTAATGAAAAACTGTTTTTT	CASSSRQGATNEKLFF
TRBV24-1	TRBJ2-3	-	-	TGTGCCACCAGTGATCCGGCGGGATCTGGGGATACGCAGTATTTT	CATSDPAGSGDTQYF
TRBV6-5	TRBJ1-5	-	TRBD1	TGTGCCATCGCGACAGGGCCGAATCAGCCCCAGCATTTT	CAIATGPNQPQHF
TRBV6-5	TRBJ2-3	-	TRBD2	TGTGCCAGCAGGGCAAGCGGGATGGGCACAGATACGCAGTATTTT	CASRASGMGTDTQYF
TRBV2	TRBJ1-6	-	-	TGTGCCAGCAGTGAATTGGGCCGCGGGAACCACTTT	CASSELGRGNHF
TRBV18	TRBJ2-2	once	TRBD2	TGTGCCAGCTCACCGCTAGCGGGAAAGACCGGGGAGCTGTTTTTT	CASSPLAGKTGELFF
TRBV18	TRBJ2-7	-	TRBD1	TGTGCCAGCTCAGAAGAGACAGGGTGGTCCTACGAGCAGTACTTC	CASSEETGWSYEQYF
TRBV5-1	TRBJ1-2	-	TRBD1	TGCGCCAGCAGCTGGAGGAGGGGACAGGGTCGGGTTGGTGGCTACACCTTC	CASSWRRGQGRVGGYTF
TRBV6-6	TRBJ1-1	-	-	TGTGCCAGCCTGAGGCCTGCTAGGAACACTGAAGCTTTCTTT	CASLRPARNTEAFF
TRBV6-5	TRBJ2-3	-	-	TGTGCCAGCAGTTATGGCTCGGGAGTAGGGTCAGATACGCAGTATTTT	CASSYGSGVGSDTQYF
TRBV18	TRBJ1-3	-	-	TGTGCCAGCTCACCCTTGGACAACTCTGGAAACACCATATATTTT	CASSPLDNSGNTIYF
TRBV28	TRBJ1-2	-	-	TGTGCCAGCACTCTCCATCGGGGGGACTATGGCTACACCTTC	CASTLHRGDYGYTF
TRBV13	TRBJ2-1	few	-	TGTGCCAGCAGTTTTGGACAGTCCGAGCAGTTCTTC	CASSFGQSEQFF
TRBV5-1	TRBJ2-5	-	-	TGCGCCAGCAGCTTGGCCTTAGGCGGTCAGACTCAAGAGACCCAGTACTTC	CASSLALGGQTQETQYF
TRBV3-1/TRBV3-2	TRBJ2-3	-	TRBD2	TGTGCCAGCAGCCAAGAAGGCCGGATAGGTGGACTAGCGGATTCTAGCACAGATACGCAGTATTTT	CASSQEGRIGGLADSSTDTQYF
TRBV28	TRBJ1-4	few	-	TGTGCCAGCCGCCTTGGGGGGAATGAAAAACTGTTTTTT	CASRLGGNEKLFF
TRBV6-2/TRBV6-3	TRBJ2-1	-	-	TGTGCCAGCAGTGGAACAGGTGTCCGCAATGAGCAGTTCTTC	CASSGTGVRNEQFF
TRBV30	TRBJ1-1	-	TRBD1	TGTGCCTGGAGTCAGACTTCTGGGACAGGGGTCAAAGCTTTCTTT	CAWSQTSGTGVKAFF
TRBV6-5	TRBJ1-1	-	TRBD1	TGTGCCAGCAGTTACCAGGGGGGACCGGGTGAAGCTTTCTTT	CASSYQGGPGEAFF
TRBV6-5	TRBJ2-3	once	-	TGTGCCAGCAGTCCCGTCCAGGGCACAGATACGCAGTATTTT	CASSPVQGTDTQYF
TRBV6-5	TRBJ1-2	-	-	TGTGCCAGCAGGACAGAGGACTATGGCTACACCTTC	CASRTEDYGYTF
TRBV19	TRBJ2-7	-	-	TGTGCCAGTAGAGATACTCCTCGCGCCCTAAACTACGAGCAGTACTTC	CASRDTPRALNYEQYF
TRBV10-1	TRBJ2-7	-	TRBD2	TGCGCCAGCCGTGACGGGACTAGTAAGCACGAGCAGTACTTC	CASRDGTSKHEQYF
TRBV18	TRBJ1-1	once	TRBD1	TGTGCCAGCTCACCGGCCGGGACAGCGAACACTGAAGCTTTCTTT	CASSPAGTANTEAFF
TRBV6-6	TRBJ1-1	few	TRBD1	TGTGCCAGCAGTCCCCGGACAGGGGAGGCTGAAGCTTTCTTT	CASSPRTGEAEAFF
TRBV3-1/TRBV3-2	TRBJ2-5	few	TRBD1	TGTGCCAGCAGCCAACTCCGACAGGGGGCTGGGGGAGAGACCCAGTACTTC	CASSQLRQGAGGETQYF
TRBV2	TRBJ1-2	-	TRBD1	TGTGCCAGCAGGGATGACAGGGGGGACGGTGGCTACACCTTC	CASRDDRGDGGYTF
TRBV7-2	TRBJ2-4	-	TRBD1	TGTGCCAGCAGTCCGGACAGGGGGACCAAAAACATTCAGTACTTC	CASSPDRGTKNIQYF
TRBV7-9	TRBJ1-1	few	-	TGTGCCAGCAGCTCGCCCACAGCTAACACTGAAGCTTTCTTT	CASSSPTANTEAFF
TRBV4-1	TRBJ1-5	once	-	TGCGCCAGCAGCCAAGACCCGGGTTGGCAGCCCCAGCATTTT	CASSQDPGWQPQHF
TRBV6-1	TRBJ2-7	once	-	TGTGCCAGCAGTGACCCCAGACGGGACATCTACGAGCAGTACTTC	CASSDPRRDIYEQYF
TRBV5-6	TRBJ1-2	-	TRBD1	TGTGCCAGCAGTCATATCCAGGGGACAGGGGGTGTAGGGTACACCTTC	CASSHIQGTGGVGYTF
TRBV6-2/TRBV6-3	TRBJ2-1	-	-	TGTGCCAGCAGTCACGTTAAAGCGGGCTTGAGCTCCTACAATGAGCAGTTCTTC	CASSHVKAGLSSYNEQFF
TRBV19	TRBJ2-3	-	TRBD1	TGTGCCAGTAGTATCCAGGACGGGACAGCGACAGATACGCAGTATTTT	CASSIQDGTATDTQYF